Listed below are T cell receptor beta chains from one sample, sequenced in a study of metastatic and nonmetastatic thyroid tumors. TCRdb re-analyzed the PCR reads through MiXCR. The sample shows around 20,000 clones, roughly 17% of them seen only once. The sample taken for sequencing was blood. Every receptor here comes from a male donor with papillary thyroid cancer or a benign thyroid nodule (not recorded which). Some clones in this sample may be carry-over from other donors' samples. The CDR3 runs from the conserved cysteine through the conserved F or W. The D gene is left open where the match is weak. The listing skips clone size in some rows; elsewhere it reads once, few, many or a size class.

v_gene	len	j_gene	d_gene	abundance	CDR3aa	CDR3nt
TRBV11-1	15	TRBJ2-1	TRBD1	many	CASSPGQGAYNEQFF	TGTGCCAGCAGCCCGGGACAGGGGGCCTACAATGAGCAGTTCTTC
TRBV29-1	14	TRBJ2-5	NA	many	CSVEVRPDQETQYF	TGCAGCGTTGAAGTCAGGCCAGATCAAGAGACCCAGTACTTC
TRBV27	17	TRBJ1-5	NA	many	CASSLVYGDTDNQPQHF	TGTGCCAGCAGTTTAGTTTACGGGGACACCGACAATCAGCCCCAGCATTTT
TRBV19	14	TRBJ2-3	TRBD2	few	CASSSGRFPDTQYF	TGTGCCAGTAGTAGCGGGAGGTTTCCAGATACGCAGTATTTT
TRBV20-1	15	TRBJ1-5	NA	many	CSARDSTAAAQPQHF	TGCAGTGCTAGAGATAGCACAGCCGCGGCGCAGCCCCAGCATTTT
TRBV20-1	14	TRBJ1-4	NA	many	CSAKDLTTNEKLFF	TGCAGTGCTAAGGACCTGACAACTAATGAAAAACTGTTTTTT
TRBV9	14	TRBJ1-4	NA	many	CASSVTRTAEKLFF	TGTGCCAGCAGCGTAACACGGACGGCTGAAAAACTGTTTTTT
TRBV6-1	16	TRBJ2-7	TRBD2	many	CASSLFWGSGSYEQYF	TGTGCCAGCAGTTTATTCTGGGGTAGCGGGAGTTACGAGCAGTACTTC
TRBV11-2	14	TRBJ1-4	TRBD1	many	CASSNRGPNEKLFF	TGTGCCAGCAGCAACAGGGGGCCCAATGAAAAACTGTTTTTT
TRBV5-8	14	TRBJ1-6	NA	medium-sized	CASSFSGGSSPLHF	TGTGCCAGCAGCTTTTCTGGGGGGAGTTCACCCCTCCACTTT
TRBV27	13	TRBJ2-1	TRBD2	many	CASSSLAGNEQFF	TGTGCCAGCAGTTCCCTAGCGGGGAATGAGCAGTTCTTC
TRBV5-1	15	TRBJ2-7	TRBD1	many	CASSLGGTGGEIRYF	TGCGCCAGCAGCTTGGGTGGGACAGGGGGCGAGATACGGTACTTC
TRBV11-3	16	TRBJ2-3	TRBD2	medium-sized	CASSTRTSLSTDTQYF	TGTGCCAGCAGCACCCGGACTAGCCTTAGCACAGATACGCAGTATTTT
TRBV19	14	TRBJ2-7	NA	many	CASSIPGLPYEQYF	TGTGCCAGTAGTATACCCGGCTTACCCTACGAGCAGTACTTC
TRBV7-2	14	TRBJ2-2	NA	once	CASSSGISTGELFF	TGTGCCAGCAGCTCCGGGATCTCCACCGGGGAGCTGTTTTTT
TRBV6-1	16	TRBJ1-1	TRBD1	medium-sized	CASTLTRTGGITEAFF	TGTGCCAGCACCTTAACCCGGACAGGGGGCATCACTGAAGCTTTCTTT
TRBV19	12	TRBJ2-1	NA	NA	CASSRSGVEQFF	TGTGCCAGTAGTAGGTCCGGGGTCGAGCAGTTCTTC
TRBV30	13	TRBJ1-6	TRBD1	medium-sized	CAWAGTDNSPLHF	TGTGCCTGGGCCGGGACAGATAATTCACCCCTCCACTTT
TRBV28	12	TRBJ1-3	NA	many	CGSGGSGNTIYF	TGTGGCAGTGGGGGCTCTGGAAACACCATATATTTT
TRBV5-3	15	TRBJ2-5	NA	NA	CARSTGTGFQETHYF	TGTGCCAGAAGCACCGGTACAGGGTTCCAAGAGACCCATTACTTC
TRBV5-1	17	TRBJ2-7	TRBD1	medium-sized	CASSASGTAKLTYEQYF	TGCGCCAGCAGCGCATCCGGGACAGCAAAACTTACCTACGAGCAGTACTTC
TRBV29-1	13	TRBJ2-5	NA	many	CSVESRVKETQYF	TGCAGCGTTGAATCTCGAGTCAAAGAGACCCAGTACTTC
TRBV28	16	TRBJ2-2	NA	many	CASSFLTATNTGELFF	TGTGCCAGCAGTTTCCTGACAGCGACGAACACCGGGGAGCTGTTTTTT
TRBV5-4	17	TRBJ1-5	TRBD1	many	CASSLGGRGRGNQPQHF	TGTGCCAGCAGCTTGGGGGGCAGGGGGCGAGGCAATCAGCCCCAGCATTTT
TRBV6-4	13	TRBJ2-1	NA	many	CASSARSNNEQFF	TGTGCCAGCAGTGCTCGATCAAACAATGAGCAGTTCTTC
TRBV4-2	16	TRBJ2-7	NA	many	CASSQDTQWSSYEQYF	TGTGCCAGCAGCCAAGATACACAGTGGAGCTCCTACGAGCAGTACTTC
TRBV20-1	14	TRBJ2-1	NA	many	CSASLNRWNNEQFF	TGCAGTGCTAGCCTCAATCGATGGAACAATGAGCAGTTCTTC
TRBV29-1	15	TRBJ2-1	TRBD2	many	CSVAGTSGMYNEQFF	TGCAGCGTCGCCGGGACTAGCGGGATGTACAATGAGCAGTTCTTC
TRBV28	15	TRBJ2-7	TRBD1	many	CASSPMLRGSYEQYF	TGTGCCAGCAGTCCCATGCTCAGGGGGTCCTACGAGCAGTACTTC
TRBV20-1	15	TRBJ2-2	NA	many	CSASRPGENTGELFF	TGCAGTGCTAGTCGACCGGGGGAGAACACCGGGGAGCTGTTTTTT
TRBV6-2/TRBV6-3	14	TRBJ2-7	NA	few	CASRHFVESYELYF	TGTGCCAGCAGGCACTTTGTTGAAAGCTACGAGCTGTACTTC
TRBV4-3	17	TRBJ2-6	NA	medium-sized	CASSQDADLSGANVLTF	TGCGCCAGCAGCCAAGATGCGGATTTGTCTGGGGCCAACGTCCTGACTTTC
TRBV9	15	TRBJ2-1	TRBD2	many	CASSVETSGNNEQFF	TGTGCCAGCAGCGTAGAAACTAGCGGGAACAATGAGCAGTTCTTC
TRBV7-9	15	TRBJ2-5	TRBD1	NA	CASSLAFRGHETQYF	TGTGCCAGCAGCTTGGCCTTCAGGGGGCATGAGACCCAGTACTTC
TRBV4-1	13	TRBJ2-7	NA	medium-sized	CASSQDTSYEQYF	TGCGCCAGCAGCCAAGATACCTCCTACGAGCAGTACTTC
TRBV7-8	15	TRBJ1-5	NA	many	CASSMTEGNHQPQHF	TGTGCCAGCAGCATGACAGAAGGTAATCATCAGCCCCAGCATTTT
TRBV7-2	14	TRBJ1-5	NA	many	CASSPRGAAQPQHF	TGTGCCAGCAGCCCCCGGGGGGCTGCCCAGCCCCAGCATTTT
TRBV6-2/TRBV6-3	14	TRBJ1-2	NA	few	CASSYQTANYGYTF	TGTGCCAGCAGTTACCAGACAGCAAACTATGGCTACACCTTC
TRBV5-1	16	TRBJ2-3	NA	many	CASSPVGSGLTDTQYF	TGCGCCAGCAGCCCTGTAGGGTCGGGCCTCACAGATACGCAGTATTTT
TRBV7-2	14	TRBJ2-7	TRBD2	NA	CASTSGGDGYEQYF	TGTGCCAGCACCTCGGGGGGAGACGGTTACGAGCAGTACTTC
TRBV12-5	13	TRBJ2-1	NA	many	CASRPDLYNEQFF	TGTGCTAGTCGACCAGACCTCTACAATGAGCAGTTCTTC
TRBV15	15	TRBJ2-6	NA	few	CATSRDQAGANVLTF	TGTGCCACCAGCAGAGATCAGGCCGGGGCCAACGTCCTGACTTTC
TRBV29-1	11	TRBJ1-1	NA	many	CSVNPPLEAFF	TGCAGCGTCAACCCCCCCCTTGAAGCTTTCTTT
TRBV6-1	15	TRBJ2-3	TRBD2	many	CASSESGGRSDTQYF	TGTGCCAGCAGTGAAAGTGGCGGGAGGTCAGATACGCAGTATTTT
TRBV28	14	TRBJ1-4	NA	many	CASTRPRGSEKLFF	TGTGCCAGCACCCGACCCCGGGGTAGTGAAAAACTGTTTTTT
TRBV6-1	15	TRBJ1-6	NA	few	CASSLNVEHNSPLHF	TGTGCCAGCAGTCTCAATGTCGAGCATAATTCACCCCTCCACTTT
TRBV18	20	TRBJ2-3	TRBD2	few	CASSPPFGTSGNKGTDTQYF	TGTGCCAGCTCACCACCCTTTGGGACTAGCGGGAATAAAGGCACAGATACGCAGTATTTT
TRBV5-1	11	TRBJ2-3	NA	many	CASSSADTQYF	TGCGCCAGCAGTTCAGCAGATACGCAGTATTTT
TRBV9	14	TRBJ1-3	NA	many	CASSVPGTGNTIYF	TGTGCCAGCAGCGTACCAGGGACTGGAAACACCATATATTTT
TRBV4-3	17	TRBJ2-7	NA	NA	CANSQYPDSGLLYEQYF	TGCGCCAACAGCCAATACCCCGACAGTGGGCTCTTGTACGAGCAGTACTTC
TRBV19	14	TRBJ1-2	TRBD1	NA	CASSIGTGDYGYTF	TGTGCCAGTAGTATAGGGACAGGGGACTATGGCTACACCTTC